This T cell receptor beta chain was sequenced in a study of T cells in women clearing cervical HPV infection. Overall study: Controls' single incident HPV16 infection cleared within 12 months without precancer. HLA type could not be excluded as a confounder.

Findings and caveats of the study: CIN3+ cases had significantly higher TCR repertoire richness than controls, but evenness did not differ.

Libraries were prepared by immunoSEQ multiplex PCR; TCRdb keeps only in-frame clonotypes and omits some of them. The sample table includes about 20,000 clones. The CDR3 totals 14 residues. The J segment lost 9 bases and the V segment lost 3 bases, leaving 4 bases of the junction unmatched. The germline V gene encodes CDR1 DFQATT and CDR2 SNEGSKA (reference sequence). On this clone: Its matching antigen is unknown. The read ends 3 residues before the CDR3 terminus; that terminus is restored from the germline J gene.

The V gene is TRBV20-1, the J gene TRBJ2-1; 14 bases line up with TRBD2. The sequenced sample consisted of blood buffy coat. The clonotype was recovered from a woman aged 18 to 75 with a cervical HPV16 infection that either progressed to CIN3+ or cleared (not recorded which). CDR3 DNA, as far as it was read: TGCAGTGCTAGTAAGACTAGCGGGGGGGGTGAG. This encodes CSASKTSGGGE. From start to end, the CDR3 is CSASKTSGGGEQFF.